This record covers a single T cell receptor (beta chain). Its antigen is unidentified. Using immunoSEQ multiplex PCR, the repertoire was profiled, and TCRdb retains in-frame clones only, with some absent. The top ten hold 1.3% of the sample, which has under 30,000 clones, approximately 85% seen once. Between the trimmed V and J ends, which lost 6 bases and 5 bases, there was a span of 20 bases. The CDR3 spans 16 residues. Germline CDR1 and CDR2: SGDLS and YYNGEE. These data belong to a study of T cells in narcolepsy. General observations from the study: Some memory CD4+ repertoires had no autoreactive clone sequences.

J is TRBJ2-2 and V is TRBV9; possibly TRBD2 for D (6 bases). This TCR came from a human donor with narcolepsy. Sequenced sample: CD45RA- memory CD4+ T cells from PBMCs. The CDR3 sequence: CASTPQTRGGTGELFF. CDR3 sequence (DNA): TGTGCCAGCACCCCTCAGACTAGGGGTGGGACCGGGGAGCTGTTTTTT.